This paragraph covers one T cell receptor (beta chain) sequence. The antigen remains undetermined. Subsets obtained from CD4+ cells comprised CD45RA+ naive and CD45RA-negative memory cells. CDR3 length: 14 amino acids. The V gene's germline CDR1 is SNHLY and CDR2 FYNNEI. Trimming took 7 bases from V and 10 from J; bases not matched to a gene: 15. This entry belongs to a study of shared clonotypes between healthy human individuals. Clones were read by immunoSEQ multiplex PCR, and TCRdb kept only the in-frame ones, dropping some. The sample holds some 2,000,000 clones, approximately 95% seen once. Overall study results and limits: Only a few donors were included, so the genetic and exposure-history diversity represented was limited. Among four donors, approximately 5% of naive CD4 clonotypes were found in common.

What was sequenced was naive CD4+ T cells sorted from blood. Noted subset: CD45RA+ positively selected. The source is a man in his late teens or twenties in good health. The chain uses TRBV2 and TRBJ1-1; 7 bases line up with TRBD1. The CDR3, as DNA: TGTGCCAGCAATGGATATGACAGGGAAGGAGGAGCTTTCTTT. Its translation is CASNGYDREGGAFF.